This TCR beta chain was obtained from a study of T cell repertoires in cytomegalovirus infection. Study details: Both CMV infection and a matching HLA type were indicated by public TCR beta signatures. Findings of the study overall: Clonotype analysis showed dominance of the ex vivo response by HLA-C-restricted CMV-specific TCR beta clonotypes.

This clonotype was observed many times. What it binds is not known. CDR1 and CDR2 from the germline V gene are MNHEY and SVGEGT. The V segment lost 6 bases and the J segment 0 bases; nucleotides outside the gene matches: 5. The CDR3 length is 15 residues. TCRdb redid the calling of the reads with MiXCR, one entry per CDR3 protein. Among 200,000 or so distinct CDR3 sequences, roughly 19% were seen once, and the ten largest hold less than 3%. The receptor comes from a human donor in good health (CMV status not recorded). Some clones in this sample may be carry-over from other donors' samples. The material sequenced was PBMCs. The chain carries TRBV6-2 or TRBV6-3 and TRBJ2-1, with 7 bases that match TRBD1. CDR3 DNA sequence: TGTGCCAGCAGCGATTACAGGGGCTCCTACAATGAGCAGTTCTTC. Protein product: CASSDYRGSYNEQFF.